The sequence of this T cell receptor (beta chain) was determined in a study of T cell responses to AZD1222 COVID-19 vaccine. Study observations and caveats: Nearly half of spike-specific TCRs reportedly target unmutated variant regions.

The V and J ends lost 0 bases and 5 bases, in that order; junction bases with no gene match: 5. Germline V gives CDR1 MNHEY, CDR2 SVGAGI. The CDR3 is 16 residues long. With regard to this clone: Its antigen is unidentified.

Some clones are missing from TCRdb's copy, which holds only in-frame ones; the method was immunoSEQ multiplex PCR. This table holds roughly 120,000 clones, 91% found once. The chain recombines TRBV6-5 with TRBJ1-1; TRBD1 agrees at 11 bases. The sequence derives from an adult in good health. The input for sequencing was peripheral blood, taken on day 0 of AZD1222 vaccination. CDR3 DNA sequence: TGTGCCAGCAGTTACTCGGTAGGGACAGGGGGAACTGAAGCTTTCTTT. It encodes CASSYSVGTGGTEAFF.